This TCR beta chain was retrieved from a study of blood T cell repertoires in COVID-19. About the research overall: Whether acute or convalescent, the COVID-19 samples came from the United States, Italy and Spain. PBMCs, B-cell-depleted T cells, or T cells provided the cDNA or gDNA that made up the material.

Source study methods: Reference gene primer amplification gave nucleated cell count estimates. The protocol was immunoSEQ multiplex PCR, while the TCRdb copy is restricted to in-frame clones and leaves out a portion. V, J and clone size are taken as reported in that table, and D and trimming were inferred from the DNA itself. The sample has some 140,000 clones; roughly 83% are singletons. Germline lookup yields CDR1 SGHTA and CDR2 FQGNSA. CDR3 size: 12 residues. Trimming took 3 bases from V and 8 from J, leaving 10 bases between them. The sequencing input was peripheral blood. The receptor's source is a woman older than 75 with acute or convalescent COVID-19. This sequence joins TRBV7-2 and TRBJ1-2; D is ambiguous. CDR3 residues: CASSFTELGYTF. CDR3 coding DNA: TGTGCCAGCAGCTTTACAGAACTGGGCTACACCTTC. Full variable domain (remainder filled in from reference TRBV7-2 and TRBJ1-2): GAGVSQSPSNKVTEKGKDVELRCDPISGHTALYWYRQSLGQGLEFLIYFQGNSAPDKSGLPSDRFSAERTGGSVSTLTIQRTQQEDSAVYLCASSFTELGYTFGSGTRLTVV.